This T cell receptor beta chain was retrieved from a study of T cell changes during pregnancy in multiple sclerosis. Germline V gives CDR1 SEHNR, CDR2 FQNEAQ (reference sequence). Trimming cost V 5 bases and J 5 bases, with 12 bases left between them. This CDR3 has 14 residues. Libraries were prepared by immunoSEQ multiplex PCR; TCRdb keeps only in-frame clonotypes and omits some of them. Of around 86,000 clones in the sample, approximately 92% are singletons; the top ten hold roughly 0.94%. The source is a female donor with multiple sclerosis, enrolled in a pregnancy study. This chain uses TRBV7-9 with TRBJ2-2; D is undetermined. This specimen consisted of peripheral blood, obtained in the first trimester of pregnancy. The CDR3 here is CASSPPPQTGELFF. CDR3 DNA sequence: TGTGCCAGCAGCCCCCCCCCTCAGACCGGGGAGCTGTTTTTT.